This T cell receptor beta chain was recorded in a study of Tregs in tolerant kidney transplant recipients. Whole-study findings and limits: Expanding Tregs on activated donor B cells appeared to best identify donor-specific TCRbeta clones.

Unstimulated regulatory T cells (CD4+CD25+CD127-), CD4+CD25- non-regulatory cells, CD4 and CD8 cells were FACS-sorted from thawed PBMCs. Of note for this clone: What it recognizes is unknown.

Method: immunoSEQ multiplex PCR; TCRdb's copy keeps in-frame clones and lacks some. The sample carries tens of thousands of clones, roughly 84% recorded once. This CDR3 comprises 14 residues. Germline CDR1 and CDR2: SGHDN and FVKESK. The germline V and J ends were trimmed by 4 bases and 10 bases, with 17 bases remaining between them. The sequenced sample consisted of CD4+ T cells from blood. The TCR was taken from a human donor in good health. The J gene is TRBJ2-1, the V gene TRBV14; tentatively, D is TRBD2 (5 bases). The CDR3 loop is CASSRNREIGEQFF. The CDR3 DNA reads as TGTGCCAGCAGCCGAAACCGGGAAATCGGGGAGCAGTTCTTC.